The sequence of this TCR beta chain was determined in a study of OX40 agonist ivuxolimab in advanced cancers. Overall study: Patients in the trial were receiving intravenous ivuxolimab every 2 weeks, at doses of 0.01 to 10 mg/kg. Partial responses were seen in three patients, one with hepatocellular carcinoma and two with cutaneous melanoma.

Measured with immunoSEQ multiplex PCR; TCRdb has only the in-frame clones, and not every one. The repertoire holds 45,000 to 65,000 clones, with more than 70% as singletons. Sequences were derived from CD4+ or CD8+ T cells sorted from blood, sampled in a trial of the OX40 agonist ivuxolimab. The clonotype comes from an adult with an advanced solid tumor such as melanoma, head and neck, liver or kidney cancer.

The DNA for the CDR3 is TGCGCCAGCAGCCCGAGGACAGGAACCGGGGAGCTGTTTTTT. Residues: CASSPRTGTGELFF. The chain has TRBV5-1 and TRBJ2-2; 7 positions agree with TRBD1. The junction had 5 bases not matched to a gene; V was cut back by 4 bases and J by 5 bases. The CDR3 runs to 14 residues. Per the germline V gene, CDR1 is SGHRS and CDR2 is YFSETQ.